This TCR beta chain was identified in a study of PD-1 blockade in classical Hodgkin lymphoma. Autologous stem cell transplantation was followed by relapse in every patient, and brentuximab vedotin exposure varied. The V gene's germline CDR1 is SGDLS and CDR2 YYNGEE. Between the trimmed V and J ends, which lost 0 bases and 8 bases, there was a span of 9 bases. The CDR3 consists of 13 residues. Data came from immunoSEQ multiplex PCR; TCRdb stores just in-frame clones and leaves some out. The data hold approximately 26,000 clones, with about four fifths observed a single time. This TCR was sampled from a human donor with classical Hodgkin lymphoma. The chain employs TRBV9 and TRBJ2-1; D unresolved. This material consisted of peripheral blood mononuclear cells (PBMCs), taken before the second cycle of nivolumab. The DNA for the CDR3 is TGTGCCAGCAGCGTAGTGAATGGCGATGAGCAGTTCTTC. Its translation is CASSVVNGDEQFF.